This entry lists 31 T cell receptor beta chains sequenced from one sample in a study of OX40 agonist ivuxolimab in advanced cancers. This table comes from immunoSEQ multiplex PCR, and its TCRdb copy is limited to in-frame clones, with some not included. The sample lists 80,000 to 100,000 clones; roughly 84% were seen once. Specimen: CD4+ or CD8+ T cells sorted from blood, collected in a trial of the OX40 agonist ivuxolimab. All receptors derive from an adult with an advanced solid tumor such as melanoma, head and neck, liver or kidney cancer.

This chain's CDR3 is CASSLDSETQYF. CDR3 nucleotides: TGTGCCAGCAGCTTAGATTCCGAGACCCAGTACTTC. The J gene is TRBJ2-5, the V gene TRBV11-2; no clear D gene. This CDR3 region has 12 residues. With 0 bases removed from V and 5 bases from J, the gap between germline ends came to 4 bases. Germline CDR1 and CDR2: SGHAT and FQNNGV.

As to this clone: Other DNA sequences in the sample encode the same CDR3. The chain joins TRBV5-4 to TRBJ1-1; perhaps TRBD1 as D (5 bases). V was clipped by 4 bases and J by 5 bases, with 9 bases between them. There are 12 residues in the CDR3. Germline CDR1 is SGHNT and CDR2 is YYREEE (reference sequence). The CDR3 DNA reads TGTGCCAGCAGCCGGGGGGGAACTGAAGCTTTCTTT. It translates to CASSRGGTEAFF.

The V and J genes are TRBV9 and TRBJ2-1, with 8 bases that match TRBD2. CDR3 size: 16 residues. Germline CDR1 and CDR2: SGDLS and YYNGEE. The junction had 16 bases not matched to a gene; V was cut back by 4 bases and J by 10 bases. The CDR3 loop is CASSPQGGGGIGEQFF. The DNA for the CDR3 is TGTGCCAGCAGCCCGCAGGGAGGCGGGGGGATCGGAGAGCAGTTCTTC.

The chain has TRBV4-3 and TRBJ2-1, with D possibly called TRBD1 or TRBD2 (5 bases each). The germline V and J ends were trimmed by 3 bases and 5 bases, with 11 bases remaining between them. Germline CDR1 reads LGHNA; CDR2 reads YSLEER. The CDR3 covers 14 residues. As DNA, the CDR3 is TGCGCCAGCAGCCAGACTACAGGAAACAATGAGCAGTTCTTC. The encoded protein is CASSQTTGNNEQFF.

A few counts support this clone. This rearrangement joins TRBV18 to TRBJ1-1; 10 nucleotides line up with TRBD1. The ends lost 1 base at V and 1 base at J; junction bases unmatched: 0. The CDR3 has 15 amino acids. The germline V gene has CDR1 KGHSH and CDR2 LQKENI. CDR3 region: CASSPRDRGNTEAFF. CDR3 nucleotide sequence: TGTGCCAGCTCACCACGGGACAGGGGGAACACTGAAGCTTTCTTT. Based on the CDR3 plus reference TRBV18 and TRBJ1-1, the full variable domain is NAGVMQNPRHLVRRRGQEARLRCSPMKGHSHVYWYRQLPEEGLKFMVYLQKENIIDESGMPKERFSAEFPKEGPSILRIQQVVRGDSAAYFCASSPRDRGNTEAFFGQGTRLTVV.

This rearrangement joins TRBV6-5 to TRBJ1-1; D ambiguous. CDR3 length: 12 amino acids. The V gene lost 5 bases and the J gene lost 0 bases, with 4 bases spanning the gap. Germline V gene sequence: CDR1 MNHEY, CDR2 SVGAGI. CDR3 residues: CASSRLNTEAFF. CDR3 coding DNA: TGTGCCAGCAGTCGGCTGAACACTGAAGCTTTCTTT.

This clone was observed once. The CDR3 protein is CASGNGGGTEAFF. The CDR3 nucleotides are TGTGCTAGTGGTAATGGGGGCGGCACTGAAGCTTTCTTT. This rearrangement joins TRBV12-5 to TRBJ1-1, with a weak D call TRBD1 (6 bases). Trimming stripped 5 bases from V and 4 bases from J, with 11 bases between. From germline, CDR1 is LGHNT and CDR2 FRNRAP. CDR3 length equals 13 residues.

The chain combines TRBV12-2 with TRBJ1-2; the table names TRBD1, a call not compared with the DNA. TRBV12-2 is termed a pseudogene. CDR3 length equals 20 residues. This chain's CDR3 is CASRLGGNRGRPLANYGYTF. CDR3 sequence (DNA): TGTGCAAGTCGCTTAGGGGGAAACAGGGGCCGACCCTTAGCTAACTATGGCTACACCTTC.

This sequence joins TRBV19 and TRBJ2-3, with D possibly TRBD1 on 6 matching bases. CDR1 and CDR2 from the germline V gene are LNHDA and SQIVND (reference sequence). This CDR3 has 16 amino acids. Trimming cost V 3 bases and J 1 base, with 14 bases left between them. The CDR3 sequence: CASSIQGIRGTDTQYF. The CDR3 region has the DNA TGTGCCAGTAGTATTCAGGGGATTAGGGGCACAGATACGCAGTATTTT.

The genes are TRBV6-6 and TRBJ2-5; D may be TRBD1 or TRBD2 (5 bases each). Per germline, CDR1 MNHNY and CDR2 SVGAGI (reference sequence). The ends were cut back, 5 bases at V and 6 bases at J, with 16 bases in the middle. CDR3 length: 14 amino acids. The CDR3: CASSDNRDGKTQYF. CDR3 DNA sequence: TGTGCCAGCAGTGACAACCGGGACGGAAAGACCCAGTACTTC.

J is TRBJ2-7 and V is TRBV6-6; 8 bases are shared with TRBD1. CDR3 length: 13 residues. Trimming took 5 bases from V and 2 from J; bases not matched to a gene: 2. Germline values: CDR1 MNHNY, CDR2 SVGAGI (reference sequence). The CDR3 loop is CASSDRGTYEQYF. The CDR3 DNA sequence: TGTGCCAGCAGTGACAGGGGCACCTACGAGCAGTACTTC.

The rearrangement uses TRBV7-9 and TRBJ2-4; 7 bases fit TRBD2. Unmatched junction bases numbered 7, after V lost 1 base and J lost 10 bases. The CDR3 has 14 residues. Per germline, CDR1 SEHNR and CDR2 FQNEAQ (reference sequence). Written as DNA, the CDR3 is TGTGCCAGCAGCTTAGACGGTCAGGGAGGGATTCAGTACTTC. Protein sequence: CASSLDGQGGIQYF.

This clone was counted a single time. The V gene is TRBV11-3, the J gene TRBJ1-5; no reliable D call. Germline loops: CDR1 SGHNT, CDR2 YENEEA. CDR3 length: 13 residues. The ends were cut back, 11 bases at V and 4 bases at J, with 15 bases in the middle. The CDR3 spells CALVLGRNQPQHF. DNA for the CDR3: TGTGCCTTAGTCCTGGGCCGTAATCAGCCCCAGCATTTT.

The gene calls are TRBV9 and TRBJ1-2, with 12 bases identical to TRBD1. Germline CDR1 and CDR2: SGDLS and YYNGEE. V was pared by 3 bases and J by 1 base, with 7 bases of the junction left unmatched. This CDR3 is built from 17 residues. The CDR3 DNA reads TGTGCCAGCAGCGGCCGGGACAGGGGGCGCGTTAACTATGGCTACACCTTC. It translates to CASSGRDRGRVNYGYTF.

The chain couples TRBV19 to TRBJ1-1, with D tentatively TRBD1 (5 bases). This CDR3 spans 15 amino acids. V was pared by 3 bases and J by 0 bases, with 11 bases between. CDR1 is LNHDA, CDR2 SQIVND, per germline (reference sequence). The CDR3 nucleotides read TGTGCCAGTAGTATGACAGTTTTAATGAACACTGAAGCTTTCTTT. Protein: CASSMTVLMNTEAFF. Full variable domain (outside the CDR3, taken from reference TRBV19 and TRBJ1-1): DGGITQSPKYLFRKEGQNVTLSCEQNLNHDAMYWYRQDPGQGLRLIYYSQIVNDFQKGDIAEGYSVSREKKESFPLTVTSAQKNPTAFYLCASSMTVLMNTEAFFGQGTRLTVV.

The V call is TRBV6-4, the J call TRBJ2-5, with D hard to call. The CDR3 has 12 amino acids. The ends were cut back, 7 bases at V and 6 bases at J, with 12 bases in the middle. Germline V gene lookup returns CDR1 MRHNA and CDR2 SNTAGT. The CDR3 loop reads CASTSRRQTQYF. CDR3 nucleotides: TGTGCCAGCACCTCCAGACGGCAGACCCAGTACTTC.

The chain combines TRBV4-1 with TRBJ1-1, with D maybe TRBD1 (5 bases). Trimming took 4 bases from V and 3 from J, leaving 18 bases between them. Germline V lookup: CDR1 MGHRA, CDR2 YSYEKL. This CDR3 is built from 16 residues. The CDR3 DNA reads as TGCGCCAGCAGCCGAGCCGGGGGGGGTCTAGACACTGAAGCTTTCTTT. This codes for CASSRAGGGLDTEAFF.

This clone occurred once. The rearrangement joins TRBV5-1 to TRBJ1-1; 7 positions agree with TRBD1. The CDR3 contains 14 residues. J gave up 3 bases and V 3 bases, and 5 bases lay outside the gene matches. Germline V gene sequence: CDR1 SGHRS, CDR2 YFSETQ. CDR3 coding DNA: TGCGCCAGCAGCTCGGGACAGTACGACACTGAAGCTTTCTTT. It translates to CASSSGQYDTEAFF.

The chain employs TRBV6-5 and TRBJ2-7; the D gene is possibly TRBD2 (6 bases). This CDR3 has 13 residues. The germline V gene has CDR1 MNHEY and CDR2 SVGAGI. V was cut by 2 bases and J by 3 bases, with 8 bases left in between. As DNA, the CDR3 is TGTGCCAGCAGTTACGGGACTCTCTACGAGCAGTACTTC. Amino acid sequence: CASSYGTLYEQYF.

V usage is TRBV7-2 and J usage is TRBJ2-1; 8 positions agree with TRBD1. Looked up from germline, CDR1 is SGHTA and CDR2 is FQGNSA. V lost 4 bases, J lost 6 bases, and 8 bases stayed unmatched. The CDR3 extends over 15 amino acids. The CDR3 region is CASSSRQGFFNEQFF. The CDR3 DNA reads TGTGCCAGCAGCTCCCGACAGGGGTTTTTCAATGAGCAGTTCTTC.

The CDR3 nucleotides read TGTGCCAGCAGCCCAGAGTCGAGGGGCACAGATACGCAGTATTTT. The encoded protein is CASSPESRGTDTQYF. The chain couples TRBV5-5 to TRBJ2-3; tentatively, D is TRBD2 (5 bases). Germline CDR1 and CDR2: SGHKS and YYEKEE (reference sequence). The CDR3 sequence is 15 residues long. Trimming pared 4 bases from V and 1 base from J, leaving 13 bases between.

CDR3: CAITPDRDPRYGYTF. The CDR3 nucleotides read TGTGCCATCACCCCGGACAGGGACCCACGCTATGGCTACACCTTC. The chain employs TRBV10-3 and TRBJ1-2; TRBD1 matches 8 bases. J gave up 4 bases and V 7 bases, and 11 bases lay outside the gene matches. Germline V gene sequence: CDR1 ENHRY, CDR2 SYGVKD. CDR3 size: 15 residues.

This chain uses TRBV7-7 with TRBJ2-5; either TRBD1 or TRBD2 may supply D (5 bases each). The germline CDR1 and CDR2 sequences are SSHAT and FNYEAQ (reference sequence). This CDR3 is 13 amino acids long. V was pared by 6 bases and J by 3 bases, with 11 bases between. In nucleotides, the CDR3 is TGTGCCAGCAGAGCCATGGGGGAAGAGACCCAGTACTTC. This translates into CASRAMGEETQYF.

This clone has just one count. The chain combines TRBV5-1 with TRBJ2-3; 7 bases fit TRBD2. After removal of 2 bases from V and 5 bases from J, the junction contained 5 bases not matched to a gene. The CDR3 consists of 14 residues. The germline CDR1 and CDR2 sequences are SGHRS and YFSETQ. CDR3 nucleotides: TGCGCCAGCAGCTTCCGGGGGAGGGGAGATACGCAGTATTTT. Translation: CASSFRGRGDTQYF.

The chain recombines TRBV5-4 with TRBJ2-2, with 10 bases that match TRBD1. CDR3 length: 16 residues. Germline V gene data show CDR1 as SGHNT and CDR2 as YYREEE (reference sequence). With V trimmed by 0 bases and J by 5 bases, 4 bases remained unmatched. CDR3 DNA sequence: TGTGCCAGCAGCTTGGCCGGGACAGGGGTGACCGGGGAGCTGTTTTTT. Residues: CASSLAGTGVTGELFF.

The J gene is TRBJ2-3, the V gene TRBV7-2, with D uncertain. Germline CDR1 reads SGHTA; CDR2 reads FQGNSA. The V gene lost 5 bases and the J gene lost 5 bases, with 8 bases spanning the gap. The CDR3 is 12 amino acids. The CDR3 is CASSPAEDTQYF. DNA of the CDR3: TGTGCCAGCAGCCCAGCAGAAGATACGCAGTATTTT.

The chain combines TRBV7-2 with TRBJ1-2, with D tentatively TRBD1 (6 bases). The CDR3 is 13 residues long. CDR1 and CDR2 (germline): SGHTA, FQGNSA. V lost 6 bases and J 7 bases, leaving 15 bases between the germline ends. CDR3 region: CASSVRGRGGYTF. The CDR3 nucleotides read TGTGCCAGCAGTGTCAGGGGAAGGGGTGGCTACACCTTC.

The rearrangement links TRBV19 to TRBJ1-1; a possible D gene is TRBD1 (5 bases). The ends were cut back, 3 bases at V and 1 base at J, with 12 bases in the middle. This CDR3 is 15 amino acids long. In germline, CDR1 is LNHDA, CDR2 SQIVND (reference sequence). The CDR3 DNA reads TGTGCCAGTAGTATTGTCGGGACCCCGAACACTGAAGCTTTCTTT. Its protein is CASSIVGTPNTEAFF.

In DNA, the CDR3 is TGCGCCAGCAGCTTGGCGGAAGGAGTCAATGAGCAGTTCTTC. Protein: CASSLAEGVNEQFF. The genes are TRBV5-1 and TRBJ2-1; D call uncertain. V was cut by 0 bases and J by 6 bases, with 10 bases left in between. The CDR3 runs to 14 residues. Germline assignment: CDR1 SGHRS and CDR2 YFSETQ.

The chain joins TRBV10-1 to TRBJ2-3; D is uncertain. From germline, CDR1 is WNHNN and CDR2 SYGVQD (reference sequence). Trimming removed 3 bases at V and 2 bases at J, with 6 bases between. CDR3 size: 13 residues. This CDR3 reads CASSDPSTDTQYF. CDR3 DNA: TGCGCCAGCAGTGACCCTTCCACAGATACGCAGTATTTT.

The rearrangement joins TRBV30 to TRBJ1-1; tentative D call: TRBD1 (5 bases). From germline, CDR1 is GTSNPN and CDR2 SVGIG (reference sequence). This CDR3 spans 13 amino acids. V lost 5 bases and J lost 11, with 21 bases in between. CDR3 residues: CAWGTGPLSTAFF. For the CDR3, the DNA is TGTGCCTGGGGCACAGGTCCCCTTTCAACGGCTTTCTTT.